Following are 6 T cell receptor beta chains from one sample sequenced in a study of cytomegalovirus exposure and HLA in healthy donors. Only in-frame clones appear in the TCRdb table, and some are missing; sequencing was by immunoSEQ multiplex PCR. The table includes about 220,000 clones, under 95% detected once. The source material was PBMCs. The source of these receptors is a woman under 30 in good health and CMV-seronegative.

This sequence joins TRBV5-1 and TRBJ2-7, with a weak D call TRBD1 (6 bases). Looked up from germline, CDR1 is SGHRS and CDR2 is YFSETQ. The CDR3 contains 14 residues. Trimming stripped 4 bases from V and 0 bases from J, with 11 bases between. The CDR3: CASSPGQTSYEQYF. The CDR3, as DNA: TGCGCCAGCAGCCCAGGACAGACCTCCTACGAGCAGTACTTC.

The V gene is TRBV28, the J gene TRBJ2-5, with D possibly matching TRBD2 (6 bases). CDR1 and CDR2 from the germline V gene are MDHEN and SYDVKM. Trimming left V 10 bases short and J 3 bases short, with 21 bases between. The CDR3 is 15 residues long. CDR3 residues: CATGAGSSSEETQYF. CDR3 DNA sequence: TGTGCCACCGGGGCGGGATCTTCGAGCGAAGAGACCCAGTACTTC.

A single count supports this clone. CDR3 residues: CASSLGQGPYEQYF. The CDR3 DNA sequence: TGCGCCAGCAGCTTAGGGCAGGGTCCCTACGAGCAGTACTTC. This chain joins TRBV5-1 and TRBJ2-7, with D maybe TRBD1 (5 bases). V lost 2 bases to trimming and J lost 2 bases, with 11 bases between them. CDR1 SGHRS and CDR2 YFSETQ come from the germline V gene. The CDR3 sequence is 14 residues long.

This chain joins TRBV18 and TRBJ1-4; 9 bases are shared with TRBD1. The CDR3 is 15 residues long. CDR1 KGHSH and CDR2 LQKENI come from the germline V gene. With 4 bases clipped from V and 8 bases from J, the junction kept 8 bases outside the gene matches. The CDR3 coding sequence is TGTGCCAGCTCACAGACAGGGGGTCGAGACGAAAAACTGTTTTTT. Encoded protein: CASSQTGGRDEKLFF.

The CDR3 here is CASSPGTASNQPQHF. The CDR3 DNA reads as TGTGCCAGCAGCCCAGGGACAGCCTCCAATCAGCCCCAGCATTTT. The chain uses TRBV7-8 and TRBJ1-5; 7 bases map to TRBD1. Unmatched junction bases numbered 7, after V lost 5 bases and J lost 3 bases. From germline, CDR1 is SGHVS and CDR2 FQNEAQ. The length of the CDR3 is 15 residues.

The chain employs TRBV5-4 and TRBJ2-7; possibly TRBD2 for D (6 bases). CDR1 and CDR2 (germline): SGHNT, YYREEE (reference sequence). V lost 2 bases to trimming and J lost 5 bases, with 14 bases between them. This CDR3 is built from 14 residues. CDR3 coding DNA: TGTGCCAGCAGCTTCCGCGGGGTGGAGAACGAGCAGTACTTC. This sequence encodes CASSFRGVENEQYF.